The 27 T cell receptor beta chains listed next were all sequenced from one sample in a study of esophageal squamous cell carcinoma under preoperative chemotherapy. Documented time point: after preoperative PTX-NDP chemotherapy. TCRdb used MiXCR to reprocess the PCR reads, holding one entry per CDR3 protein. The table includes about 18,000 distinct CDR3 sequences, around 46% detected once. This sample was gathered from a patient given preoperative chemotherapy. These TCRs come from a human donor with esophageal squamous cell carcinoma. The donor label of this sample is uncertain.

J is TRBJ2-5 and V is TRBV6-1, with D hard to call. Trimming removed 9 bases at V and 1 base at J, with 9 bases between. Germline lookup yields CDR1 MNHNS and CDR2 SASEGT. There are 12 residues in the CDR3. CDR3 sequence: CASSALQETQYF. CDR3 in DNA: TGTGCCAGTTCGGCCCTCCAAGAGACCCAGTACTTC.

V gene TRBV7-2 combines with J gene TRBJ2-3; no clear D gene. V lost 10 bases, J lost 0 bases, and 11 bases lay in between. Germline CDR1 SGHTA, CDR2 FQGNSA. The CDR3 length is 13 residues. The CDR3 nucleotides are TGTGCCAACCGGGTTCTGAGCACAGATACGCAGTATTTT. Residues: CANRVLSTDTQYF.

Of note for this clonotype: Germline is not matched at one junction end, which may reflect a read error. This sequence joins TRBV11-2 and TRBJ2-4; a possible D gene is TRBD2 (6 bases). This CDR3 contains 16 residues. Germline assignment: CDR1 SGHAT and CDR2 FQNNGV. The CDR3 region has the DNA TGTGCGAGCAGCGCGTCGGGGGTGGGCGCCAAAGACATGCAGTACTTC. Translated, it gives CASSASGVGAKDMQYF.

This chain connects TRBV6-1 to TRBJ2-1; D call uncertain. CDR3 size: 13 residues. CDR1 and CDR2 (germline): MNHNS, SASEGT. Trimming removed 6 bases from V and 10 bases from J, with 16 bases in between. The CDR3 spells CASRADTPGEQFF. CDR3 DNA sequence: TGTGCCAGCAGAGCCGACACCCCAGGCGAGCAGTTCTTC.

The sample holds a few counts of this clonotype. V is TRBV6-5 and J is TRBJ2-3, with 11 positions matching TRBD2. Unmatched junction bases numbered 5, after V lost 0 bases and J lost 6 bases. In germline, CDR1 is MNHEY, CDR2 SVGAGI. The CDR3 spans 16 residues. The DNA of the CDR3 is TGTGCCAGCAGTTACTCTAGCGGGAGGGGATCTGATACGCAGTATTTT. It codes for CASSYSSGRGSDTQYF.

The chain is built from TRBV6-1 and TRBJ2-7; 9 positions agree with TRBD1. Trimming cost V 3 bases and J 2 bases; bases outside gene matches: 5. Germline CDR1 MNHNS, CDR2 SASEGT. The CDR3 loop spans 15 amino acids. CDR3 DNA sequence: TGTGCCAGCAGTGATTCCGGGACAGGGACCTACGAGCAGTACTTC. This codes for CASSDSGTGTYEQYF.

This clonotype was counted at least ten times. The chain recombines TRBV11-1 with TRBJ2-1; D perhaps matches TRBD2 (6 bases). The CDR3 length is 17 residues. The V end lost 2 bases, the J end lost 4 bases, and 18 bases lay between the germline ends. CDR1 and CDR2 (germline): SGHAT, FQDESV (reference sequence). In DNA form, the CDR3 reads TGTGCCAGCAGCTTATCCTACCCAATGGGGGGATACAATGAGCAGTTCTTC. This codes for CASSLSYPMGGYNEQFF.

This clonotype appeared once. This chain links TRBV11-1 with TRBJ2-2, with 10 bases identical to TRBD2. The tail of the sequence fits TRBJ2-3 better, so the J call may be wrong. This CDR3 region has 14 residues. CDR1 and CDR2 (germline): SGHAT, FQDESV (reference sequence). CDR3 DNA sequence: TGTGCCAGCAGCTTACTAGCGGGAGCCGGGGAGCAGTATTTT. Encoded protein: CASSLLAGAGEQYF.

This chain joins TRBV12-5 and TRBJ2-3; D may correspond to TRBD1 or TRBD2 (5 bases each). The J call may be incorrect, as the DNA end agrees better with TRBJ2-7. From germline, CDR1 is LGHNT and CDR2 FRNRAP. The CDR3 covers 17 residues. The CDR3 reads CASGLVFGTDGLYEQYF. The CDR3, as DNA: TGTGCTAGTGGTTTGGTATTCGGGACGGATGGACTTTACGAGCAGTACTTC.

This clonotype was seen a handful of times. At one of its ends the junction is not consistent with the germline gene, which may arise from a read error. This rearrangement joins TRBV7-9 to TRBJ2-6, with 10 bases aligning to TRBD1. The CDR3 extends over 16 amino acids. Looked up from germline, CDR1 is SEHNR and CDR2 is FQNEAQ (reference sequence). The CDR3 nucleotides are TGTGCCAGCAGCACGGGACAGGGGAACGGGGCCAACGACCTGAACTTC. Translation: CASSTGQGNGANDLNF.

Notes on this clonotype: Since the CDR3 does not end with the conserved phenylalanine or tryptophan, this likely comes from a read error. The DNA is omitted, as the CDR3 cannot be located on it reliably, and the CDR3 follows TCRdb's listing. This chain joins TRBV7-2 and TRBJ2-5. The length of the CDR3 is 14 amino acids, counting both ends. Germline-derived CDR1 and CDR2 are SGHTA and FQGNSA. The chain's CDR3 is CASGPAGDKESRYL.

This clonotype was detected a few times. The J gene is TRBJ2-6, the V gene TRBV6-1, with 8 bases aligning to TRBD1. Gene TRBJ2-7 matches the end of the DNA better, so the J call may be wrong. Germline values: CDR1 MNHNS, CDR2 SASEGT. The CDR3 runs to 14 residues. For the CDR3, the DNA is TGTGCCAGCAGTCCGGACAGGGTAAGCTACGAGCAGTACTTC. It encodes CASSPDRVSYEQYF.

This clonotype came up a few times. The V call is TRBV11-2, the J call TRBJ2-1; 7 bases line up with TRBD2. This CDR3 has 14 residues. V was clipped by 5 bases and J by 6 bases; unmatched bases: 7. Per germline, CDR1 SGHAT and CDR2 FQNNGV. This chain's CDR3 is CASSLRDYLNEQFF. The CDR3 region has the DNA TGTGCCAGCAGCCTCCGGGACTACCTCAATGAGCAGTTCTTC.

This clonotype was recorded a few times. V gene TRBV7-9 combines with J gene TRBJ2-3; 7 bases line up with TRBD1. V trimming: 3 bases; J trimming: 2 bases; junction bases outside the gene matches: 2. Germline V gives CDR1 SEHNR, CDR2 FQNEAQ (reference sequence). CDR3 size: 14 residues. CDR3 sequence: CASSLTGNTDTQYF. CDR3 DNA: TGTGCCAGCAGCTTGACAGGGAACACAGATACGCAGTATTTT.

Note on this clonotype: Just one base apart from a much larger clone, this may be a read error. The chain couples TRBV7-8 to TRBJ2-5; 8 positions match TRBD2. CDR1 and CDR2 from the germline V gene are SGHVS and FQNEAQ. The CDR3 totals 16 residues. Germline trimming cut 1 base from V and 11 bases from J; bases unmatched to any gene: 15. The CDR3 nucleotides read TGTGCCAGCAGCTTAGGTGACGGACTAGCCCTAAATGAGCAGTACTTC. Its translation: CASSLGDGLALNEQYF. The full variable domain, its missing parts supplied by reference TRBV7-8 and TRBJ2-5, is GAGVSQSPRYKVAKRGQDVALRCDPISGHVSLFWYQQALGQGPEFLTYFQNEAQLDKSGLPSDRFFAERPEGSVSTLKIQRTQQEDSAVYLCASSLGDGLALNEQYFGPGTRLLVL.

The chain is built from TRBV12-3 or TRBV12-4 and TRBJ2-7, with no clear D. This CDR3 spans 13 amino acids. Trimming pared 6 bases from V and 2 bases from J, leaving 11 bases between. CDR3 loop: CASSLGSAYEQYF. The DNA of the CDR3 is TGTGCCAGCAGCCTCGGGTCCGCCTACGAGCAGTACTTC.

At least ten counts were recorded for this clonotype. The V call is TRBV6-1, the J call TRBJ2-5, with unresolved D. The end of the DNA fits TRBJ2-7 better, so the J call may be wrong. The CDR3 consists of 13 residues. Looked up from germline, CDR1 is MNHNS and CDR2 is SASEGT. The CDR3 region is CASSEARASEQYF. CDR3 DNA sequence: TGTGCCAGCAGTGAAGCTCGGGCCTCCGAGCAGTACTTC.

This clonotype was seen ten or more times. The chain links TRBV10-3 to TRBJ2-1, with D tentatively TRBD2 (5 bases). The end of the DNA fits TRBJ2-7 better, so the J call may be wrong. CDR1 is ENHRY, CDR2 SYGVKD, per germline. The CDR3 contains 14 residues. The CDR3 loop is CAISPEGRSGEQYF. CDR3 in DNA: TGTGCCATCAGCCCAGAGGGCCGGTCCGGCGAGCAGTACTTC.

CDR3: CASSTDPGTRNPDTQYF. CDR3 in DNA: TGTGCCAGCAGTACGGATCCCGGGACTCGCAATCCAGATACGCAGTATTTT. The chain recombines TRBV12-3 or TRBV12-4 with TRBJ2-3; D possibly corresponds to TRBD2 (6 bases). Trimming took 5 bases from V and 4 from J, leaving 22 bases between them. The CDR3 spans 17 residues.

The rearrangement joins TRBV6-1 to TRBJ2-5; 7 bases agree with TRBD2. Germline loops: CDR1 MNHNS, CDR2 SASEGT. V lost 8 bases and J lost 1; bases outside the gene matches: 13. This CDR3 contains 16 residues. In DNA, the CDR3 is TGTGCCAGCGCTGCGGGAGACCTCTTAACCCAAGAGACCCAGTACTTC. Translating gives CASAAGDLLTQETQYF.

This chain uses TRBV7-3 with TRBJ2-3; either TRBD1 or TRBD2 may fit D (5 bases each). The V and J ends lost 5 bases and 14 bases respectively, with 26 bases between them. The CDR3 runs to 15 residues. Germline V gene data show CDR1 as SGHTA and CDR2 as FQGTGA. The CDR3 sequence: CASSPQPVNTGALYF. In DNA form, the CDR3 reads TGTGCCAGCAGCCCCCAACCGGTGAACACCGGGGCGCTGTATTTT.

The chain carries TRBV12-3 or TRBV12-4 and TRBJ2-3; TRBD1 or TRBD2 may be the D gene (5 bases each). Trimming stripped 6 bases from V and 0 bases from J, with 16 bases between. The CDR3 is 16 amino acids. CDR3 nucleotide sequence: TGTGCCAGCAGCACAACGGGGACGGGTAGCACAGATACGCAGTATTTT. It is translated as CASSTTGTGSTDTQYF.

The V gene is TRBV7-3, the J gene TRBJ2-3, with D possibly being TRBD2 (5 bases). The CDR3 length is 14 residues. Germline CDR1 SGHTA, CDR2 FQGTGA. The CDR3 reads CAGSASRHTDTQYF. Here the CDR3 DNA reads TGTGCGGGCAGCGCTAGCCGCCACACAGATACGCAGTATTTT.

The chain combines TRBV7-2 with TRBJ2-2; D call uncertain. The DNA end lines up better with TRBJ2-3; the J call may be wrong. Germline CDR1 is SGHTA and CDR2 is FQGNSA. This CDR3 has 13 amino acids. The CDR3 loop is CAHGLVSTEAQYF. In DNA, the CDR3 is TGTGCCCACGGGCTTGTGAGCACAGAGGCGCAGTATTTT.

This clonotype was recorded at least ten times. Just one base apart from a much larger clone, this may be a read error. The rearrangement uses TRBV7-2 and TRBJ2-1, with 7 bases identical to TRBD2. The germline CDR1 and CDR2 sequences are SGHTA and FQGNSA. V shed 4 bases, J shed 13 bases, and the junction held 16 bases outside the gene matches. The CDR3 has 15 residues. CDR3 DNA sequence: TGTGCCAGCAGCTCTTGGGCGGGAGTCCAAGAGACCCAGTTCTTC. This gives the protein CASSSWAGVQETQFF.

Relative to its sample, this clonotype is medium-sized (0.01 to 0.1%). The chain joins TRBV12-3 or TRBV12-4 to TRBJ2-3; D remains unclear. The CDR3 is 15 residues long. Between the trimmed V and J ends, which lost 0 bases and 4 bases, there was a span of 11 bases. DNA for the CDR3: TGTGCCAGCAGTTTAGCCCCCGCTGGGGCAGATACGCAGTATTTT. Its translation is CASSLAPAGADTQYF.

Relative to its sample, this clonotype is medium-sized. This chain joins TRBV7-2 and TRBJ2-7; 8 bases fit TRBD1. The CDR3 is 16 amino acids. Germline values: CDR1 SGHTA, CDR2 FQGNSA. The J segment lost 0 bases and the V segment lost 1 base, leaving 5 bases of the junction unmatched. This CDR3 reads CASSLGRTGTSYEQYF. As DNA, the CDR3 is TGTGCCAGCAGCTTAGGTCGGACAGGGACCTCCTACGAGCAGTACTTC.